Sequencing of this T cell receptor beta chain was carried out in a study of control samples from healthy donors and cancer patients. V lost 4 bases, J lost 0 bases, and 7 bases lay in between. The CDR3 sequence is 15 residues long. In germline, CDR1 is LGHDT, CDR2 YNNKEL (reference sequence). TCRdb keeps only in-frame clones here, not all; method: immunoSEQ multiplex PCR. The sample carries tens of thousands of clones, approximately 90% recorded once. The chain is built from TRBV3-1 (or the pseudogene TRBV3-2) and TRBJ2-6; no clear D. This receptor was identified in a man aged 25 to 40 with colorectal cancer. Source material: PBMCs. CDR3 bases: TGTGCCAGCAGCCCCTGGGGCTCTGGGGCCAACGTCCTGACTTTC. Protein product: CASSPWGSGANVLTF.